This passage covers 20 T cell receptor beta chains from one sample sequenced in a study of lymphopenia after photon versus proton radiotherapy. Generated by immunoSEQ multiplex PCR, the TCRdb table keeps only in-frame clones and is missing some. In the table there are approximately 170,000 clones, approximately 91% of which are singletons. The specimen was peripheral blood, collected from a patient treated with photon-based radiotherapy. Receptor source: a man in his forties or fifties with gastric cancer.

The chain combines TRBV30 with TRBJ2-1; D may match TRBD1 or TRBD2 (5 bases each). V was trimmed by 4 bases and J by 15 bases, leaving 19 bases between them. The CDR3 sequence is 12 residues long. The germline V gene encodes CDR1 GTSNPN and CDR2 SVGIG (reference sequence). The CDR3 coding sequence is TGTGCCTGGAACCTCAACCGGGACGGGCCGTTCTTC. This sequence encodes CAWNLNRDGPFF.

The V and J genes are TRBV7-8 and TRBJ2-7; TRBD1 is a possible D gene (6 bases). The CDR3 extends over 15 amino acids. V lost 5 bases, J lost 3 bases, and 17 bases lay in between. Germline values: CDR1 SGHVS, CDR2 FQNEAQ. CDR3: CASSGPRTAHYEQYF. CDR3 bases: TGTGCCAGCAGCGGACCTCGGACAGCCCACTACGAGCAGTACTTC.

A few counts support this clone. The rearrangement joins TRBV9 to TRBJ1-5, with a possible D match to TRBD1 (6 bases). The CDR3 is made up of 14 amino acids. Germline V CDR1 and CDR2: SGDLS, YYNGEE. Trimming removed 4 bases at V and 4 bases at J, with 12 bases between. As DNA, the CDR3 is TGTGCCAGCAGCCGGACGGGACAAAATCAGCCCCAGCATTTT. This codes for CASSRTGQNQPQHF. Variable domain in full (rest from reference TRBV9 and TRBJ1-5): DSGVTQTPKHLITATGQRVTLRCSPRSGDLSVYWYQQSLDQGLQFLIQYYNGEERAKGNILERFSAQQFPDLHSELNLSSLELGDSALYFCASSRTGQNQPQHFGDGTRLSIL.

The chain uses TRBV5-1 and TRBJ2-5, with D possibly being TRBD2 (6 bases). From germline, CDR1 is SGHRS and CDR2 YFSETQ. The CDR3 is made up of 17 amino acids. V gave up 3 bases and J gave up 2 bases, with 20 bases separating them. Here the CDR3 DNA reads TGCGCCAGCAGCTCGAAGCCTGGAGGGTCAGGACAAGAGACCCAGTACTTC. Protein product: CASSSKPGGSGQETQYF.

The V gene is TRBV6-1, the J gene TRBJ2-7, with 8 positions matching TRBD2. The junction had 9 bases not matched to a gene; V was cut back by 4 bases and J by 4 bases. This CDR3 region has 15 residues. Per germline, CDR1 MNHNS and CDR2 SASEGT. CDR3 amino acids: CASSVQSGSNYEQYF. The CDR3 DNA is TGTGCCAGCAGTGTCCAAAGCGGGAGTAATTACGAGCAGTACTTC.

This clone was picked up one time. The chain employs TRBV4-1 and TRBJ1-1; TRBD1 is a possible D gene (5 bases). CDR3 length equals 13 residues. V was pared by 4 bases and J by 6 bases, with 12 bases between. Germline CDR1 is MGHRA and CDR2 is YSYEKL. The CDR3 reads CASSPPWGAEAFF. In nucleotides, the CDR3 is TGCGCCAGCAGCCCACCGTGGGGGGCTGAAGCTTTCTTT.

The chain combines TRBV27 with TRBJ1-3, with D unresolved. Trimming stripped 2 bases from V and 0 bases from J, with 8 bases between. CDR1 MNHEY and CDR2 SMNVEV come from the germline V gene (reference sequence). The CDR3 loop spans 15 amino acids. The CDR3 DNA reads as TGTGCCAGCAGTTTAGACGGCTACTCTGGAAACACCATATATTTT. Protein sequence: CASSLDGYSGNTIYF.

The chain joins TRBV4-1 to TRBJ2-1; 11 nucleotides align to TRBD2. This CDR3 is built from 15 residues. Germline V gene data show CDR1 as MGHRA and CDR2 as YSYEKL. Trimming at V came to 5 bases and at J to 4 bases, leaving 4 bases not matched to a gene. CDR3 DNA sequence: TGCGCCAGCAGCTGGGGACTAGCGGTTTACAATGAGCAGTTCTTC. It translates to CASSWGLAVYNEQFF.

This clone was seen only a few times. The rearrangement links TRBV7-2 to TRBJ1-5; D ambiguous. Trimming took off 2 bases at V and 1 base at J, with 3 bases between the two ends. The CDR3 is 13 amino acids. In germline, CDR1 is SGHTA, CDR2 FQGNSA. CDR3 DNA: TGTGCCAGCAGCTTATCCAGCAATCAGCCCCAGCATTTT. It specifies CASSLSSNQPQHF.

CDR3 sequence reads: CASSFAGQGPYEQYF. In DNA form, the CDR3 reads TGTGCCAGCAGCTTCGCGGGACAGGGCCCCTACGAGCAGTACTTC. The rearrangement uses TRBV7-8 and TRBJ2-7; 9 bases align to TRBD1. The CDR3 loop spans 15 amino acids. V lost 3 bases and J lost 2; bases outside the gene matches: 5. Germline V gives CDR1 SGHVS, CDR2 FQNEAQ.

This chain joins TRBV28 and TRBJ2-2, with 8 bases fitting TRBD2. The CDR3 runs 15 residues. Germline CDR1 reads MDHEN; CDR2 reads SYDVKM. V lost 5 bases to trimming and J lost 7 bases; unmatched junction nucleotides: 9. CDR3: CASSPPAGGGGELFF. CDR3 coding DNA: TGTGCCAGCAGTCCCCCCGCGGGAGGAGGCGGGGAGCTGTTTTTT.

The table lists this clone with a few counts. The gene calls are TRBV29-1 and TRBJ2-7; 9 positions match TRBD2. Germline CDR1 is SQVTM and CDR2 is ANQGSEA. The CDR3 is 16 amino acids. With 6 bases clipped from V and 0 bases from J, the junction kept 12 bases outside the gene matches. CDR3 protein: CSVEGVAGAFSYEQYF. CDR3 nucleotide sequence: TGCAGCGTCGAGGGTGTAGCGGGAGCCTTCTCCTACGAGCAGTACTTC.

V usage is TRBV5-1 and J usage is TRBJ2-2; the match to TRBD1 covers 7 bases. V shed 4 bases and J 0 bases; nucleotides not matched to a gene: 6. The CDR3 totals 16 residues. Germline CDR1 and CDR2: SGHRS and YFSETQ. The CDR3 nucleotides are TGCGCCAGCAGCCAGACAGGGTGGTCGAACACCGGGGAGCTGTTTTTT. Translation gives CASSQTGWSNTGELFF.

The V gene is TRBV9, the J gene TRBJ1-1; 7 bases fit TRBD1. CDR1 and CDR2 (germline): SGDLS, YYNGEE. V was pared by 0 bases and J by 8 bases, with 4 bases of the junction left unmatched. The length of the CDR3 is 13 residues. CDR3: CASSVGQGLEAFF. In nucleotides, the CDR3 is TGTGCCAGCAGCGTAGGACAGGGCCTCGAAGCTTTCTTT.

This clone was picked up one time. The rearrangement joins TRBV5-4 to TRBJ2-5, with 14 bases fitting TRBD2. J gave up 2 bases and V 4 bases, and 4 bases lay outside the gene matches. This CDR3 comprises 16 residues. Germline CDR1 reads SGHNT; CDR2 reads YYREEE (reference sequence). The CDR3 sequence is CASSLRTSGGQETQYF. CDR3 DNA: TGTGCCAGCAGCCTCCGGACTAGCGGGGGGCAAGAGACCCAGTACTTC.

CDR3 DNA: TGTGCCAGCAGACAACAGGGGTACCAAGAGACCCAGTACTTC. It translates to CASRQQGYQETQYF. The V and J genes are TRBV27 and TRBJ2-5, with 7 bases lining up with TRBD1. Losses at the gene ends were 6 bases for V and 0 bases for J; bases not matched to a gene: 4. CDR3 length equals 14 residues. The germline CDR1 and CDR2 sequences are MNHEY and SMNVEV (reference sequence).

CDR3 in amino acids: CASNQGNTGELFF. CDR3 nucleotides: TGTGCCAGCAACCAGGGTAACACCGGGGAGCTGTTTTTT. The chain employs TRBV6-5 and TRBJ2-2; tentative D call: TRBD1 (5 bases). There are 13 residues in the CDR3. Trimming took 7 bases from V and 2 from J, leaving 8 bases between them. Germline V gives CDR1 MNHEY, CDR2 SVGAGI.

This clone has a single count. The chain combines TRBV28 with TRBJ2-7; TRBD2 matches at 8 bases. Germline V gene sequence: CDR1 MDHEN, CDR2 SYDVKM. The CDR3 runs 14 residues. V was clipped by 7 bases and J by 3 bases; unmatched bases: 8. The CDR3 here is CASTLSGVRYEQYF. DNA for the CDR3: TGTGCCAGCACCCTTAGCGGGGTGCGCTACGAGCAGTACTTC.

The chain links TRBV28 to TRBJ2-7; D is undetermined. V lost 2 bases and J 3 bases, leaving 8 bases between the germline ends. From germline, CDR1 is MDHEN and CDR2 SYDVKM. CDR3 length equals 13 residues. CDR3 sequence (DNA): TGTGCCAGCAGTTTACGTACGGTCTACGAGCAGTACTTC. Residues: CASSLRTVYEQYF. Full variable domain (rest looked up from reference TRBV28 and TRBJ2-7): DVKVTQSSRYLVKRTGEKVFLECVQDMDHENMFWYRQDPGLGLRLIYFSYDVKMKEKGDIPEGYSVSREKKERFSLILESASTNQTSMYLCASSLRTVYEQYFGPGTRLTVT.

CDR3 loop: CASSSPSNTEAFF. In DNA, the CDR3 is TGTGCCAGCAGCTCCCCTTCGAACACTGAAGCTTTCTTT. The V call is TRBV7-9, the J call TRBJ1-1; D unresolved. Trimming cost V 4 bases and J 1 base, with 7 bases left between them. This CDR3 spans 13 amino acids. Germline V gene data show CDR1 as SEHNR and CDR2 as FQNEAQ (reference sequence).